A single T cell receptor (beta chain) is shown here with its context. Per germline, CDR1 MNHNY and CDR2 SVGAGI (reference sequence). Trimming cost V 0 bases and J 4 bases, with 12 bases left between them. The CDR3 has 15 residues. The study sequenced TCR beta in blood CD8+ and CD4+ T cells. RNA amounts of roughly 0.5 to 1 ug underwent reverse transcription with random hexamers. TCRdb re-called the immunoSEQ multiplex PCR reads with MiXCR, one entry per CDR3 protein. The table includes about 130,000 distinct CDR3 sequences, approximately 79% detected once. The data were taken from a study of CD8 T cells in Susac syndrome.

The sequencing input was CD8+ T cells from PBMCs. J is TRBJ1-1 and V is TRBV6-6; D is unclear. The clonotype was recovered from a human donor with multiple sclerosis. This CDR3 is CASSYSKGLGTEAFF. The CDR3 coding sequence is TGTGCCAGCAGTTACTCGAAAGGGTTGGGCACTGAAGCTTTCTTT.